The clone carrying this T cell receptor (beta chain) was seen a few times. Its antigen is as yet unknown. This CDR3 region has 14 residues. V lost 0 bases to trimming and J lost 0 bases, with 7 bases between them. Germline V gene lookup returns CDR1 SGDLS and CDR2 YYNGEE. This sample was taken from a study of CD8+ T cells in alopecia areata. Study results and caveats: Uncertain still, given a single nonresponder, is whether baseline CD8+ expansion links to response. Scalp sequencing captures resident alphabeta T cells of normal skin too. Expanded CD8+ clones among the top 100, and scalp clonality, were significantly decreased by tofacitinib. The study found higher clonality in lesional than normal scalp, especially in alopecia totalis/universalis.

Treatment of the sample: oral pan-JAK inhibitor, 5-10 mg twice daily. Reverse transcribed after extraction, RNA yielded cDNA as the sequencing template. Only in-frame clones appear in the TCRdb table, and some are missing; sequencing was by immunoSEQ multiplex PCR. The table includes roughly 100,000 clones, roughly 47% detected once. The rearrangement uses TRBV9 and TRBJ2-7; D is uncertain. The clonotype originates from a human donor with alopecia areata. Material: CD8+ T cells sorted from blood, obtained at week 24, from a patient treated with tofacitinib. Here the CDR3 reads CASSVGLFSYEQYF. Written as DNA, the CDR3 is TGTGCCAGCAGCGTAGGACTCTTCTCCTACGAGCAGTACTTC.